This entry features one T cell receptor (beta chain) sequence. The trim removed 1 base at V and 6 bases at J, leaving 8 bases unmatched. CDR3 length: 15 amino acids. Germline CDR1 and CDR2: SGHRS and YFSETQ. The data stem from a study of blood T cell repertoires in COVID-19. At the level of the study: Cohort 3 recovery required two negative PCRs, clearance, or symptom resolution. The study drew acute and convalescent COVID-19 samples from the United States, Italy and Spain. Nucleic acid was either cDNA or gDNA, and it came from T cells, B-cell-depleted T cells, or PBMCs.

In the authors' workflow: How many nucleated cells were present was estimated from reference gene primer amplification. Assay: immunoSEQ multiplex PCR; the TCRdb copy retains only in-frame clones and omits some. The V and J calls and clone size were taken over from that table, and D and trimming were inferred from the DNA. The sample includes about 270,000 clones, 85% to 90% of them seen just once. This receptor was obtained from a woman aged 60-75 years in a cohort exposed to, infected with or recovered from COVID-19 (not recorded which). Sequencing was carried out using PBMCs or T cells enriched from blood (not recorded which). This chain links TRBV5-1 with TRBJ2-7; TRBD1 matches 9 bases. For the CDR3, the DNA is TGCGCCAGCAGCTTGTACCCGGGACAGGGTTCCGAGCAGTACTTC. Its protein product is CASSLYPGQGSEQYF. The whole variable domain, remainder taken from reference TRBV5-1 and TRBJ2-7, is KAGVTQTPRYLIKTRGQQVTLSCSPISGHRSVSWYQQTPGQGLQFLFEYFSETQRNKGNFPGRFSGRQFSNSRSEMNVSTLELGDSALYLCASSLYPGQGSEQYFGPGTRLTVT.